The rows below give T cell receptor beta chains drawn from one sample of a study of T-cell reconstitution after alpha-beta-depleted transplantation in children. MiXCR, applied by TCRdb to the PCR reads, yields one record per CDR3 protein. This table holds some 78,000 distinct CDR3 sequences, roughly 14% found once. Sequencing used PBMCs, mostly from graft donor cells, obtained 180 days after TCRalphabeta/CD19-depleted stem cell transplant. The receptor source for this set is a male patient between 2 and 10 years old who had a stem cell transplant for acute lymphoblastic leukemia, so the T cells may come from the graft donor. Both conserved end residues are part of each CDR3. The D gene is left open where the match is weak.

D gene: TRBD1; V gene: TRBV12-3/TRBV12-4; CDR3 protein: CASSYTGTGDGYGYTF
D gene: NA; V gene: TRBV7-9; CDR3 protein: CASSFPLDRFYTEAFF
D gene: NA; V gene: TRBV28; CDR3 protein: CASSLSGGLNTDTQYF
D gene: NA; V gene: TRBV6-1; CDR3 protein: CASCGDPEYEKLFF
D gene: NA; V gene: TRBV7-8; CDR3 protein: CASSPISYNEQFF
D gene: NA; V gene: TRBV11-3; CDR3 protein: CASSSRPPYEQCF
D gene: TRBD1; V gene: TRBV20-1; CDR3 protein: CGAIQDRAFGELFF
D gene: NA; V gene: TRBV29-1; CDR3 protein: CSVKQLAKNIQYF
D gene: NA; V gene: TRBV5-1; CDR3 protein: CASSLAAVQETQYF
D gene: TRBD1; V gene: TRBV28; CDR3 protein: CASSFWDSYEQYF
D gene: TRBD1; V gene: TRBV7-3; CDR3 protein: CASSLTRGQGSNTGELFF
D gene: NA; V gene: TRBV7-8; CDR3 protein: CASSSRRESGNTIYF
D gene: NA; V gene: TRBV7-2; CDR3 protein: CASSARRPLAQYEQYF
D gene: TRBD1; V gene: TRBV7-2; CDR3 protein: CASSWTGTGIYEQYF
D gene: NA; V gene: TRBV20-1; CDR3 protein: CSARDRLTVTEQFF
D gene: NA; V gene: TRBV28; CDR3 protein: CASSLDGTDTQYF
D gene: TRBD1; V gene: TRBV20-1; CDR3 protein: CSARGHRGTYSPLHF
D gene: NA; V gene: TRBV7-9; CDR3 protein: CASSPRQAGTLETQYF
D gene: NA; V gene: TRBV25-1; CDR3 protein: CASSDYSSLTGELFF
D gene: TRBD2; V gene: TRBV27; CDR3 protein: CASSLSSRLAGPYEQYF
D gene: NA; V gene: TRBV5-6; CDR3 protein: CASSSRITDTQYF
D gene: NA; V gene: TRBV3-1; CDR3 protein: CASSQVVGGRRETQYF
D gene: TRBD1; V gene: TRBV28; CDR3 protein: CASSSGQGSHEQYF
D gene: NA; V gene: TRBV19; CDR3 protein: CASSIGTSRRYF
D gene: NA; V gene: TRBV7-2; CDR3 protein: CASSLVSGLRTDTQYF
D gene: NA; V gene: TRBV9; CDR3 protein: CASSPLTRDYGYTF
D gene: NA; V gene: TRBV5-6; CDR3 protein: CASSLGRLPYGYTF
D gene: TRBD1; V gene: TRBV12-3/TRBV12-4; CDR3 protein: CASSWDRGQQPQHF
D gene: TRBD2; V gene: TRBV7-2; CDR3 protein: CASSLVGRSFTYEQYF
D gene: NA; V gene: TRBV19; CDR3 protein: CASRRGHTEAFF
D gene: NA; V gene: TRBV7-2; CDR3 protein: CASSRQTDTQYF
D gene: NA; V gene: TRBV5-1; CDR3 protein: CASSLAGGPLVNTIYF
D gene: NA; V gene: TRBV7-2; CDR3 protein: CASSQIREIGELFF
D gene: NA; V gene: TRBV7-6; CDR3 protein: CASSLEGGGETQYF
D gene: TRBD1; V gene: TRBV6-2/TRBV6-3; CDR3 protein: CASSYDPRRQGHIQYF
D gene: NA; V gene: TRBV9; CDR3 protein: CASSVSLASSYEQYF
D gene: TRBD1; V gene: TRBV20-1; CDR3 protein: CSASGTGPSYEQYF
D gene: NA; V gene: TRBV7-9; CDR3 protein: CASSSTSNKNIQYF
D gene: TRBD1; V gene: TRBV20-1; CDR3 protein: CSARPYRGRRGYEQYF
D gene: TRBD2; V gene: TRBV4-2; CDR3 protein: CASSLRLADSKEQYF
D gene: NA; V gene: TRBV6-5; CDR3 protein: CASQTRVQPQHF
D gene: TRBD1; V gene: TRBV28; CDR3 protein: CASSLGTGDETQYF
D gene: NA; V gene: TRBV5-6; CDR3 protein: CASSLAGKGNTIYF
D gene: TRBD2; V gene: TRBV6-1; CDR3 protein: CASSPSGGVATDTQYF
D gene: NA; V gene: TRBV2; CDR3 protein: CASSQDLRNTEAFF
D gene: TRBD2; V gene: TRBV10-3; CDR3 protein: CAISGEFYNEQFF
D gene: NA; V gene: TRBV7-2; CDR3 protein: CASELRGPYNEQFF
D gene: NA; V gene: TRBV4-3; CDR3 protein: CASSRGVNTGELFF
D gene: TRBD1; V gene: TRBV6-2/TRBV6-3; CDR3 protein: CAVRDRVLYEQYF
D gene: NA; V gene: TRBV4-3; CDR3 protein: CASSQDLWTLGETQYF
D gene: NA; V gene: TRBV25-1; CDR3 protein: CASSDPHNEQYF
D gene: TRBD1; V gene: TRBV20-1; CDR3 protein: CSATTGDGSPLHF
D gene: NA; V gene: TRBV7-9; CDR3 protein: CASSQWFSEAFF
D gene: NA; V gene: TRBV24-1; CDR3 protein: CATSDPWRGAYNEQFF